This entry features one TCR beta chain sequence. The CDR3 is 11 residues long. V was clipped by 6 bases and J by 3 bases; unmatched bases: 1. From germline, CDR1 is DFQATT and CDR2 SNEGSKA (reference sequence). These data originate in a study of blood T cell repertoires in COVID-19. Clones were read by immunoSEQ multiplex PCR, and TCRdb kept only the in-frame ones, dropping some. The sample comprises 150,000 to 200,000 clones, 89% of which are singletons, and 1.9% rests with the top ten. The gene calls are TRBV20-1 and TRBJ2-7, with TRBD1 matching 8 bases. Source material: peripheral blood. The receptor's source is a young man who had recovered from COVID-19. CDR3 protein: CSAGQGYEQYF. The DNA of the CDR3 is TGCAGTGCAGGACAGGGCTACGAGCAGTACTTC.